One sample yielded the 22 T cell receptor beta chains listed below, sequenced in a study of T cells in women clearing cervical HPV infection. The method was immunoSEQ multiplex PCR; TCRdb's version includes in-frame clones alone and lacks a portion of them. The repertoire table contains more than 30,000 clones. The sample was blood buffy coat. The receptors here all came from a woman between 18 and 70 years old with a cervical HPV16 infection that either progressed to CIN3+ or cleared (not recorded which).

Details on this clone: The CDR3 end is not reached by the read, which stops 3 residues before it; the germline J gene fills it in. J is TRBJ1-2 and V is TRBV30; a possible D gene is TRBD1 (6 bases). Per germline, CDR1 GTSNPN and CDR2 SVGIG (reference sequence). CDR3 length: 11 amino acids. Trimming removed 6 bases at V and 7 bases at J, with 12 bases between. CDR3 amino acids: CACTSRGGYTF. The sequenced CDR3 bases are TGTGCCTGCACTTCCAGGGGTGGC.

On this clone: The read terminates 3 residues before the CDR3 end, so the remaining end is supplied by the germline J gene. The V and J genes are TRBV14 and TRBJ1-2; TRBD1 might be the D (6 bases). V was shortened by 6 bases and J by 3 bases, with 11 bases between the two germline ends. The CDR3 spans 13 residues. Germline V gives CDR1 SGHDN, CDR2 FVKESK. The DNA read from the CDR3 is TGTGCCAGCAGACAACAGGGATACTATGGC. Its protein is CASRQQGYYG. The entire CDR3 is CASRQQGYYGYTF.

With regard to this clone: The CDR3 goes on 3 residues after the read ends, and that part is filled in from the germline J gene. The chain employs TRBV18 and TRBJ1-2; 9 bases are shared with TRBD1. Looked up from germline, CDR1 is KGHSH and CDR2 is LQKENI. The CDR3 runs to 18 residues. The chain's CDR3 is CASSPPGQGAFPTYDYTF. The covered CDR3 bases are TGTGCCAGCTCACCACCGGGACAGGGCGCTTTCCCAACCTACGAC.

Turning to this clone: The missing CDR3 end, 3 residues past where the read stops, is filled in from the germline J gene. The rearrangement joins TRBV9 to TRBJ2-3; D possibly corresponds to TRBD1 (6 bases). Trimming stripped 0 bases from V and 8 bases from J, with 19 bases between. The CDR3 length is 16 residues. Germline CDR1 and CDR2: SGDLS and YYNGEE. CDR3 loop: CASSVGLTGPTATQYF. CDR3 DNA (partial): TGTGCCAGCAGCGTAGGCTTGACAGGACCCACGGCTACG.

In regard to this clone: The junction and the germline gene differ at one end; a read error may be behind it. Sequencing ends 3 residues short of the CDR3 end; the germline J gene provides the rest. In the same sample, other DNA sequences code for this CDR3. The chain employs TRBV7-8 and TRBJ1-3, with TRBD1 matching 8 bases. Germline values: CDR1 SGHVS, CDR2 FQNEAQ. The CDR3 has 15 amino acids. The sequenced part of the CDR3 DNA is TGTGCCAGCAGCTACGGGACAGGCTCTGGAAACACG. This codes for CASSYGTGSGNT. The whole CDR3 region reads CASSYGTGSGNTIYF.

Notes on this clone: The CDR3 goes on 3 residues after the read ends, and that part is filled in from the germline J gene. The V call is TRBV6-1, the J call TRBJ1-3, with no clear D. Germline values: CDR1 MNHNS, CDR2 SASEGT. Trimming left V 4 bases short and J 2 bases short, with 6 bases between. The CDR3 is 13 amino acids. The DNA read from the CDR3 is TGTGCCAGCAGTGTAACACCTGGAAACACC. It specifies CASSVTPGNT. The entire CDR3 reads CASSVTPGNTIYF.

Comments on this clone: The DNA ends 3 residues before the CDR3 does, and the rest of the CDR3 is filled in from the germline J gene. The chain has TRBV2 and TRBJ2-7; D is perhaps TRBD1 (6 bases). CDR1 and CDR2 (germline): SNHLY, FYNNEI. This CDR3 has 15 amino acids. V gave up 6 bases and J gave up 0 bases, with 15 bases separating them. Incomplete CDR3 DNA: TGTGCCAGCAGGCTAGACAGGCGTAGCTCCTACGAG. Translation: CASRLDRRSSYE. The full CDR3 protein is CASRLDRRSSYEQYF.

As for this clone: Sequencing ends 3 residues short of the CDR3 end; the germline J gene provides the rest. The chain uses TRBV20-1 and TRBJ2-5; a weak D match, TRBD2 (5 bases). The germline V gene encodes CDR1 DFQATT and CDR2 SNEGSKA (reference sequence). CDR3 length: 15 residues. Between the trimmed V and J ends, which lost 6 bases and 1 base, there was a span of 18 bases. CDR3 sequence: CSANPILLGQETQYF. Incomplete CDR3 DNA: TGCAGTGCCAACCCCATCTTACTAGGCCAAGAGACC.

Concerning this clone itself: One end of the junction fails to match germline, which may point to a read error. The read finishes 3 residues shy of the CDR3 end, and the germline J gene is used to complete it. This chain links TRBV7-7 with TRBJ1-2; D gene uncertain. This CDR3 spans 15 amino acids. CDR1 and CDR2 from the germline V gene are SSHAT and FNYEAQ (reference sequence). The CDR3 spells CASSSSELGRSDYTF. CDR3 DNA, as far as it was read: TGTGCTAGCAGCTCTTCGGAACTAGGGAGGAGTGAC.

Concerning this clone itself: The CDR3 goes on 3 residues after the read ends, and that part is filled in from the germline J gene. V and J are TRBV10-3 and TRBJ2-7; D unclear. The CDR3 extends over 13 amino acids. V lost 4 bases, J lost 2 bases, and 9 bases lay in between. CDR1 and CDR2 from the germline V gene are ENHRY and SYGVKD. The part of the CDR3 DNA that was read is TGTGCCATCAGTGTATCAGAAGCCTACGAG. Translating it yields CAISVSEAYE. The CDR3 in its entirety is CAISVSEAYEQYF.

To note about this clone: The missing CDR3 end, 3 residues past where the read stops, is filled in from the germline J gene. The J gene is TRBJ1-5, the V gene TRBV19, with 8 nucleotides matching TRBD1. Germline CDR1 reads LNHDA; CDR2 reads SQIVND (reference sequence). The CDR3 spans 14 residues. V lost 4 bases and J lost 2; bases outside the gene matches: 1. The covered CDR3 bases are TGTGCCAGTAGTACGACAGGGGGCAATCAGCCC. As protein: CASSTTGGNQP. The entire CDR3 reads CASSTTGGNQPQHF.

The CDR3 protein is CAISNGLLIYNEQFF. Incomplete CDR3 DNA: TGTGCCATCAGTAACGGACTATTGATTTACAATGAG. The chain employs TRBV10-3 and TRBJ2-1, with D maybe TRBD2 (6 bases). The read is 3 residues too short to cover the CDR3 end, so that end is filled in from the germline J gene. The CDR3 length is 15 residues. Trimming left V 5 bases short and J 4 bases short, with 15 bases between. CDR1 is ENHRY, CDR2 SYGVKD, per germline.

CDR3 bases read: TGCGCCAGCAGTCAATACGGCGGGAGCTCCTACAATGAG. Amino acid sequence: CASSQYGGSSYNE. The full CDR3 reads CASSQYGGSSYNEQFF. The chain employs TRBV23-1 and TRBJ2-1; TRBD2 matches at 7 bases. The read comes to an end 3 residues before the CDR3 does, leaving the germline J gene to fill in the end. TRBV23-1 is recorded as an ORF, its role being uncertain. After removal of 1 base from V and 0 bases from J, the junction contained 3 bases not matched to a gene. The CDR3 has 16 residues.

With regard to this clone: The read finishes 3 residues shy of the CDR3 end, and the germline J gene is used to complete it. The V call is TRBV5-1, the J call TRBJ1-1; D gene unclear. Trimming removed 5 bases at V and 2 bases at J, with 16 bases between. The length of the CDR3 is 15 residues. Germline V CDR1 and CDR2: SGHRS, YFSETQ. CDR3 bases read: TGCGCCAGCAGTCCCCGAAGGGCCCTAAACACTGAA. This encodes CASSPRRALNTE. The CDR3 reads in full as CASSPRRALNTEAFF.

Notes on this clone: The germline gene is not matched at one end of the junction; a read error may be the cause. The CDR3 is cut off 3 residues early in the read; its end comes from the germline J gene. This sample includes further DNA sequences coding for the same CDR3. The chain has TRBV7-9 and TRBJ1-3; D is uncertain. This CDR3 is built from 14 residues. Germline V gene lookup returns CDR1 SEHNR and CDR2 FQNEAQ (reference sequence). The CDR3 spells CASSPQKTGNTIYF. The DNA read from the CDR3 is TGTGCCAGCAGCCCACAGAAAACTGGAAACACT.

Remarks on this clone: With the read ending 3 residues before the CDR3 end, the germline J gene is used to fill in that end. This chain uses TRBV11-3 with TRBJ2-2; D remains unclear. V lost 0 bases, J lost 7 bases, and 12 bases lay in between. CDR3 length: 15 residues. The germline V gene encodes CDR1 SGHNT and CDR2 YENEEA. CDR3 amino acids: CASSLDARQGGELFF. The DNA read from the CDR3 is TGTGCCAGCAGCTTAGATGCCAGACAAGGCGGGGAG.

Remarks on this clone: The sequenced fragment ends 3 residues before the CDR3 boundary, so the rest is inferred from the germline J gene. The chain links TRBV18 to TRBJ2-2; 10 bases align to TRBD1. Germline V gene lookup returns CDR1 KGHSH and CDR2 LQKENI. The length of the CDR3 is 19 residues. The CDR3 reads CASSYFVGQGLSGANVLFF. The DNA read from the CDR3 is TGTGCCAGCTCTTATTTCGTGGGACAGGGGCTATCTGGGGCCAACGTG.

The DNA read from the CDR3 is TGCAGCGTTGGGACTAGCGGGAGGGTTAACATT. Protein product: CSVGTSGRVNI. The whole CDR3 protein reads CSVGTSGRVNIQYF. The chain employs TRBV29-1 and TRBJ2-4; 15 bases line up with TRBD2. The CDR3 goes on 3 residues after the read ends, and that part is filled in from the germline J gene. After removal of 4 bases from V and 7 bases from J, the junction contained 2 bases not matched to a gene. The CDR3 runs 14 residues. Germline V gives CDR1 SQVTM, CDR2 ANQGSEA.

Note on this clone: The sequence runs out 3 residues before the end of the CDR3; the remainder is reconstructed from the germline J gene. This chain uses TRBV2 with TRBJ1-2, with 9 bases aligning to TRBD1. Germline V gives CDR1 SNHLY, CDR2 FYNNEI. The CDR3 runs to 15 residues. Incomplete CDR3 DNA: TGTGCCAGCAGGTACACAGGGGGCCCCCAAGGAGGC. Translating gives CASRYTGGPQGG. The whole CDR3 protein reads CASRYTGGPQGGYTF.

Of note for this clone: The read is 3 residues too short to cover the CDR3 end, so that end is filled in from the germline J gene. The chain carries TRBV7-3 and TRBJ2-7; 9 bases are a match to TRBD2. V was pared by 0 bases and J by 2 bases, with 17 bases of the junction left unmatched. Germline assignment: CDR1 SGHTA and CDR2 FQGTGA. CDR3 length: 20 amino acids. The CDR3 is CASSLTPTPSGNEYPYEQYF. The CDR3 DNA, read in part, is TGTGCCAGCAGCTTAACCCCTACCCCTAGCGGGAATGAGTACCCCTACGAG.

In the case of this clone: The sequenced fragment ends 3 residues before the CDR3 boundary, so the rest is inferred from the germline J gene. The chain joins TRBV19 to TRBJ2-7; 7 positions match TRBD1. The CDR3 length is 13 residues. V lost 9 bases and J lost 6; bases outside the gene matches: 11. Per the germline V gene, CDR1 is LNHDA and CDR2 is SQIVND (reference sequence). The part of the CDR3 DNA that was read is TGTGCCAGCTCTCCGGTGGGGGACAGCGAG. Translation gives CASSPVGDSE. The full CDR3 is CASSPVGDSEQYF.

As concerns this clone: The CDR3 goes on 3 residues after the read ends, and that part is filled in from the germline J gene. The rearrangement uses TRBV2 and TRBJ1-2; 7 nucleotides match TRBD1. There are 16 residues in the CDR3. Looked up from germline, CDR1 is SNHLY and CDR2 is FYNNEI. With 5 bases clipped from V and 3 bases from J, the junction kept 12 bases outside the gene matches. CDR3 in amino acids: CASSLAGGDVYYGYTF. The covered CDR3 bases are TGTGCCAGCAGTTTGGCAGGGGGTGATGTTTACTATGGC.